These 30 T cell receptor beta chains were all obtained from the same sample, sequenced in a study of T cell repertoires in cytomegalovirus infection. TCRdb re-analysed the reads in MiXCR, keeping a single row per CDR3 protein. Here the sample spans fewer than 550,000 distinct CDR3 sequences, 16% being singletons. The specimen sequenced was CD8+ T cells from PBMCs. These receptor sequences come from a human donor in good health (CMV status not recorded). Some clones in this sample may be carry-over from other donors' samples.

This clonotype has a handful of counts. V is TRBV5-1 and J is TRBJ1-1; D unresolved. This CDR3 has 14 residues. CDR1 is SGHRS and CDR2 is YFSETQ in the germline V gene. Trimming took 4 bases from V and 1 from J, leaving 11 bases between them. The CDR3, as DNA: TGCGCCAGCAGCATTTTAGAGAGGAACACTGAAGCTTTCTTT. This translates into CASSILERNTEAFF. The variable domain in full, completed from reference TRBV5-1 and TRBJ1-1, reads KAGVTQTPRYLIKTRGQQVTLSCSPISGHRSVSWYQQTPGQGLQFLFEYFSETQRNKGNFPGRFSGRQFSNSRSEMNVSTLELGDSALYLCASSILERNTEAFFGQGTRLTVV.

V is TRBV10-3 and J is TRBJ1-2; maybe TRBD1 (5 bases). The germline V and J ends were trimmed by 3 bases and 5 bases, with 10 bases remaining between them. Germline assignment: CDR1 ENHRY and CDR2 SYGVKD. The CDR3 is 13 residues long. CDR3 amino acids: CAISEQASYGYTF. CDR3 DNA sequence: TGTGCCATCAGTGAACAGGCGAGTTATGGCTACACCTTC.

In this sample, this clonotype turned up once. This may be a read error, as it is one base from a much larger clone. The chain combines TRBV12-3 or TRBV12-4 with TRBJ1-6; D is undetermined. Trimming took 2 bases from V and 7 from J, leaving 12 bases between them. The CDR3 consists of 15 residues. The CDR3 loop is CASSLSVGENSPLHF. CDR3 bases: TGTGCCAGCAGTTTATCAGTGGGCGAGAATTCACCCCTCCACTTT.

This clonotype came up a few times. The chain joins TRBV5-6 to TRBJ2-5; 12 bases align to TRBD1. Germline CDR1 reads SGHDT; CDR2 reads YYEEEE. The CDR3 covers 18 residues. V lost 1 base, J lost 0 bases, and 7 bases stayed unmatched. The CDR3 sequence: CASSLIGTGGLYQETQYF. CDR3 bases: TGTGCCAGCAGCTTGATTGGGACAGGGGGCTTGTACCAAGAGACCCAGTACTTC.

The chain employs TRBV3-1 and TRBJ2-7, with TRBD2 matching over 12 bases. Germline CDR1 LGHDT, CDR2 YNNKEL (reference sequence). J gave up 6 bases and V 1 base, and 10 bases lay outside the gene matches. The CDR3 contains 17 residues. As DNA, the CDR3 is TGTGCCAGCAGCCAAGGTCTGAGACTAGCGGGAGAAACCGAGCAGTACTTC. Encoded protein: CASSQGLRLAGETEQYF.

This clonotype was seen a handful of times. This rearrangement joins TRBV25-1 to TRBJ2-7; 7 bases agree with TRBD2. J was trimmed by 7 bases and V by 0 bases; bases with no gene match: 6. The CDR3 is made up of 14 amino acids. Germline V lookup: CDR1 MGHDK, CDR2 SYGVNS. The CDR3 reads CASSEYRGVDEQYF. The CDR3 coding sequence is TGTGCCAGCAGTGAATACCGGGGGGTCGATGAGCAGTACTTC.

The rearrangement links TRBV15 to TRBJ2-1, with D uncertain. Trimming shortened V by 5 bases and J by 0 bases, and 11 bases separated the two germline ends. Germline CDR1 reads LNHNV; CDR2 reads YYDKDF (reference sequence). The CDR3 totals 15 residues. The CDR3 loop is CATSLGSDSYNEQFF. The CDR3 bases are TGTGCCACCAGCTTAGGCTCAGACTCCTACAATGAGCAGTTCTTC.

Details on this clonotype: A single base separates this from a much larger clone, so it may be a read error. The chain has TRBV6-5 and TRBJ2-2, with D possibly being TRBD2 (5 bases). This CDR3 has 13 amino acids. Per germline, CDR1 MNHEY and CDR2 SVGAGI. CDR3 nucleotide sequence: TGTGCCAGCAGTTTGAAGCCCCCCGGGGAGCTGTGTTTT. Translation gives CASSLKPPGELCF.

To note about this clonotype: A much larger clone lies a single base off, so this may be a read error. The chain combines TRBV11-2 with TRBJ1-4; tentative D call: TRBD1 (6 bases). Per the germline V gene, CDR1 is SGHAT and CDR2 is FQNNGV. The CDR3 is 15 amino acids. The CDR3 DNA is TGTGGCGTAGATAAAGGGGGTGCAACTAATGAAAAACTGTTTTTT. This codes for CGVDKGGATNEKLFF.

This clonotype was detected ten times or more. The chain has TRBV7-9 and TRBJ2-7; 9 bases align to TRBD2. The CDR3 totals 15 residues. V trimming: 5 bases; J trimming: 1 base; junction bases outside the gene matches: 6. Germline V gene sequence: CDR1 SEHNR, CDR2 FQNEAQ (reference sequence). The CDR3 loop reads CASSPATSGSYEQYF. DNA for the CDR3: TGTGCCAGCAGCCCCGCGACTAGCGGTTCCTACGAGCAGTACTTC. Variable domain in full (rest from reference TRBV7-9 and TRBJ2-7): DTGVSQNPRHKITKRGQNVTFRCDPISEHNRLYWYRQTLGQGPEFLTYFQNEAQLEKSRLLSDRFSAERPKGSFSTLEIQRTEQGDSAMYLCASSPATSGSYEQYFGPGTRLTVT.

The chain recombines TRBV6-1 with TRBJ2-7; D is possibly TRBD2 (6 bases). Trimming left V 6 bases short and J 2 bases short, with 14 bases between. CDR3 size: 14 residues. Germline V gene data show CDR1 as MNHNS and CDR2 as SASEGT. The CDR3 is CASSTGLITYEQYF. In DNA, the CDR3 is TGTGCCAGCAGCACGGGACTTATAACCTACGAGCAGTACTTC.

This clonotype was seen only a few times. The gene calls are TRBV28 and TRBJ2-4; tentatively, D is TRBD1 (5 bases). V lost 6 bases to trimming and J lost 2 bases, with 11 bases between them. The germline gives CDR1 MDHEN, CDR2 SYDVKM. The length of the CDR3 is 14 residues. The CDR3 protein is CASSRDPPKNIQYF. The DNA for the CDR3 is TGTGCCAGCAGCAGGGATCCACCCAAAAACATTCAGTACTTC.

This clonotype was counted a single time. This chain joins TRBV4-1 and TRBJ2-7; 7 bases agree with TRBD1. V was clipped by 1 base and J by 5 bases; unmatched bases: 5. The CDR3 loop spans 14 amino acids. The V gene's germline CDR1 is MGHRA and CDR2 YSYEKL. The DNA for the CDR3 is TGCGCCAGCAGCCAAGGGGCCAGGGGGAACGAGCAGTACTTC. Translation: CASSQGARGNEQYF.

The table lists this clonotype with a few counts. The chain links TRBV20-1 to TRBJ2-2, with 7 bases fitting TRBD2. The ends lost 5 bases at V and 7 bases at J; junction bases unmatched: 10. This CDR3 has 14 amino acids. CDR1 is DFQATT, CDR2 SNEGSKA, per germline (reference sequence). The CDR3 is CSAWDYLGSGELFF. As DNA, the CDR3 is TGCAGTGCTTGGGACTATCTAGGAAGCGGGGAGCTGTTTTTT.

As for this clonotype: This may arise from a read error, as a much more abundant clone is one base away. In this CDR3 the conserved last residue, phenylalanine or tryptophan, is missing, so a read error is likely. The V gene is TRBV14, the J gene TRBJ2-1; 8 bases agree with TRBD2. Germline loops: CDR1 SGHDN, CDR2 FVKESK. The CDR3 is made up of 13 amino acids. V lost 1 base, J lost 12 bases, and 5 bases stayed unmatched. The CDR3 coding sequence is TGTGCCAGCAGCCAAGTAGAGCGGGGGCCGCAGTTCTTA. Residues: CASSQVERGPQFL.

This clonotype was observed at least ten times. The chain has TRBV11-2 and TRBJ2-5; D tentatively fits TRBD1 or TRBD2 (5 bases each). With 1 base removed from V and 4 bases from J, the gap between germline ends came to 13 bases. Germline V gene sequence: CDR1 SGHAT, CDR2 FQNNGV. The CDR3 runs 15 residues. CDR3 in amino acids: CASSLAPTEGETQYF. As DNA, the CDR3 is TGTGCCAGCAGCTTAGCGCCGACAGAGGGAGAGACCCAGTACTTC.

The rearrangement uses TRBV4-2 and TRBJ1-2, with D possibly matching TRBD1 (6 bases). Trimming pared 3 bases from V and 3 bases from J, leaving 14 bases between. The CDR3 extends over 15 amino acids. The germline CDR1 and CDR2 sequences are LGHNA and YNFKEQ. The CDR3 bases are TGTGCCAGCAGCCAGGTGGTCGGGGGCCACTATGGCTACACCTTC. This sequence encodes CASSQVVGGHYGYTF.

This clonotype turned up a few times. This chain uses TRBV6-2 or TRBV6-3 with TRBJ2-7, with 9 nucleotides matching TRBD2. Looked up from germline, CDR1 is MNHEY and CDR2 is SVGEGT. This CDR3 contains 14 residues. The V segment lost 2 bases and the J segment 5 bases; nucleotides outside the gene matches: 4. The CDR3 DNA is TGTGCCAGCAGTTACGGCGGGAGGGCCCACGAGCAGTACTTC. It translates to CASSYGGRAHEQYF.

This clonotype was picked up many times. The genes are TRBV11-1 and TRBJ1-1; TRBD1 might be the D (6 bases). Germline V gene lookup returns CDR1 SGHAT and CDR2 FQDESV (reference sequence). This CDR3 has 16 amino acids. Trimming left V 5 bases short and J 0 bases short, with 16 bases between. The CDR3 DNA follows: TGTGCCAGCAGCCCGATGCGGGGGCAGATGAACACTGAAGCTTTCTTT. It specifies CASSPMRGQMNTEAFF.

This clonotype has at least ten counts. In DNA, the CDR3 is TGTGCCAGCAGCGCTCGACAGGCTTCCTACGAGCAGTACTTC. Protein sequence: CASSARQASYEQYF. The chain couples TRBV7-9 to TRBJ2-7; TRBD1 is a possible D gene (6 bases). The CDR3 spans 14 residues. The germline V gene has CDR1 SEHNR and CDR2 FQNEAQ (reference sequence). Trimming removed 5 bases from V and 1 base from J, with 12 bases in between.

This chain joins TRBV15 and TRBJ2-1; no clear D. V was clipped by 0 bases and J by 4 bases, with 4 bases between them. Germline V CDR1 and CDR2: LNHNV, YYDKDF (reference sequence). The CDR3 contains 13 residues. The CDR3 protein is CATSREIYNEQFF. Here the CDR3 DNA reads TGTGCCACCAGCAGAGAGATATACAATGAGCAGTTCTTC.

The sample holds many counts of this clonotype. The rearrangement joins TRBV15 to TRBJ2-1, with a weak D call TRBD2 (6 bases). Germline V gene lookup returns CDR1 LNHNV and CDR2 YYDKDF (reference sequence). The germline V and J ends were trimmed by 0 bases and 2 bases, with 11 bases remaining between them. The CDR3 sequence is 16 residues long. CDR3 loop: CATSREAGRTYNEQFF. DNA for the CDR3: TGTGCCACCAGCAGAGAAGCGGGTAGAACCTACAATGAGCAGTTCTTC. Full variable domain (rest looked up from reference TRBV15 and TRBJ2-1): DAMVIQNPRYQVTQFGKPVTLSCSQTLNHNVMYWYQQKSSQAPKLLFHYYDKDFNNEADTPDNFQSRRPNTSFCFLDIRSPGLGDTAMYLCATSREAGRTYNEQFFGPGTRLTVL.

This clonotype has only a few counts. The CDR3 sequence is CASIGEASGEETQYF. The DNA for the CDR3 is TGTGCCAGCATAGGGGAGGCTAGCGGGGAAGAGACCCAGTACTTC. The chain couples TRBV2 to TRBJ2-5; 9 bases are shared with TRBD2. This CDR3 is built from 15 residues. In germline, CDR1 is SNHLY, CDR2 FYNNEI. With 7 bases clipped from V and 3 bases from J, the junction kept 9 bases outside the gene matches. Complete variable domain (other parts from reference TRBV2 and TRBJ2-5): EPEVTQTPSHQVTQMGQEVILRCVPISNHLYFYWYRQILGQKVEFLVSFYNNEISEKSEIFDDQFSVERPDGSNFTLKIRSTKLEDSAMYFCASIGEASGEETQYFGPGTRLLVL.

This clonotype was counted only a few times. V is TRBV11-3 and J is TRBJ2-3, with D possibly TRBD1 on 5 matching bases. Between the trimmed V and J ends, which lost 5 bases and 2 bases, there was a span of 14 bases. Germline V lookup: CDR1 SGHNT, CDR2 YENEEA. The length of the CDR3 is 15 residues. For the CDR3, the DNA is TGTGCCAGCAGCCCCAACCAGGGATTCACAGATACGCAGTATTTT. Protein product: CASSPNQGFTDTQYF. The complete variable domain, with remaining parts taken from reference TRBV11-3 and TRBJ2-3, reads EAGVVQSPRYKIIEKKQPVAFWCNPISGHNTLYWYLQNLGQGPELLIRYENEEAVDDSQLPKDRFSAERLKGVDSTLKIQPAELGDSAVYLCASSPNQGFTDTQYFGPGTRLTVL.

This clonotype was recorded at least ten times. This chain uses TRBV28 with TRBJ2-1; D not resolved. V lost 8 bases and J lost 9, with 17 bases in between. Germline assignment: CDR1 MDHEN and CDR2 SYDVKM. The CDR3 runs to 13 residues. The DNA of the CDR3 is TGTGCCAGCGCCCCCAGGCAGGTCGGTGAGCAGTTCTTC. Encoded protein: CASAPRQVGEQFF. The full variable domain, its missing parts supplied by reference TRBV28 and TRBJ2-1, is DVKVTQSSRYLVKRTGEKVFLECVQDMDHENMFWYRQDPGLGLRLIYFSYDVKMKEKGDIPEGYSVSREKKERFSLILESASTNQTSMYLCASAPRQVGEQFFGPGTRLTVL.

This clonotype was observed at least ten times. J is TRBJ2-7 and V is TRBV28, with 7 nucleotides matching TRBD1. In germline, CDR1 is MDHEN, CDR2 SYDVKM. The V segment lost 5 bases and the J segment 2 bases; nucleotides outside the gene matches: 6. The CDR3 length is 14 residues. DNA of the CDR3: TGTGCCAGCAGTCCTACCAGGGGGACCTACGAGCAGTACTTC. This codes for CASSPTRGTYEQYF.

This clonotype showed up many times. The chain has TRBV7-9 and TRBJ2-1, with 8 nucleotides matching TRBD1. V shed 2 bases, J shed 5 bases, and the junction held 14 bases outside the gene matches. The length of the CDR3 is 18 residues. Germline V CDR1 and CDR2: SEHNR, FQNEAQ (reference sequence). CDR3 in amino acids: CASSLPTTGGTLNNEQFF. CDR3 sequence (DNA): TGTGCCAGCAGCTTACCAACAACAGGGGGGACATTAAACAATGAGCAGTTCTTC.

The sample holds a few counts of this clonotype. A read error may be the cause here, since a much bigger clone is one base away. The CDR3 region has the DNA TGTGCCAGCAGATCCCTAGCGGGGGCGTCCCAAGAGACCCAGTACTTC. Protein: CASRSLAGASQETQYF. This sequence joins TRBV12-3 or TRBV12-4 and TRBJ2-5; 10 bases match TRBD2. V shed 6 bases, J shed 1 base, and the junction held 8 bases outside the gene matches. The CDR3 length is 16 residues.

This clonotype was recorded a few times. V is TRBV20-1 and J is TRBJ1-5; weak D call: TRBD1 (6 bases). The CDR3 has 15 residues. V dropped 0 bases and J dropped 0 bases, with 9 bases sitting between them. The V gene's germline CDR1 is DFQATT and CDR2 SNEGSKA (reference sequence). The CDR3 region is CSARETGNSNQPQHF. The CDR3 DNA is TGCAGTGCTAGAGAAACAGGGAATAGCAATCAGCCCCAGCATTTT.

This clonotype turned up a few times. V is TRBV15 and J is TRBJ2-4, with a tentative D call TRBD1 (5 bases). Germline values: CDR1 LNHNV, CDR2 YYDKDF (reference sequence). The CDR3 is 18 amino acids. The germline V and J ends were trimmed by 0 bases and 8 bases, with 23 bases remaining between them. As DNA, the CDR3 is TGTGCCACCAGCAGAGATTCCCCAGGGAAGTATTTTGAGGACATTCAGTACTTC. This gives the protein CATSRDSPGKYFEDIQYF.